The clone carrying this T cell receptor beta chain was observed a few times. No antigen is known for it. The PCR had 60 Vbeta and 13 Jbeta primers. Produced via immunoSEQ multiplex PCR; TCRdb's table is partial and in-frame only. This sample carries some 60,000 clones, approximately 83% of them seen once, and the ten largest clones take about 1.5%. CDR1 and CDR2 from the germline V gene are GTSNPN and SVGIG (reference sequence). Trimming pared 0 bases from V and 7 bases from J, leaving 19 bases between. The CDR3 spans 17 residues. The data originate from a study of cytomegalovirus exposure and HLA in healthy donors. Study findings and constraints: By HLA locus, TCR association rates varied in a later analysis, with DRB1 showing the most and HLA-C the fewest.

Sequencing was carried out using PBMCs. The receptor was isolated from a human donor in good health. This rearrangement joins TRBV30 to TRBJ1-6; a weak D match, TRBD1 (6 bases). CDR3 in DNA: TGTGCCTGGAGTGTACAACTGGGGAGACAGGTCAATTCACCCCTCCACTTT. Translating it yields CAWSVQLGRQVNSPLHF. The full variable domain, with the rest looked up from reference TRBV30 and TRBJ1-6, is SQTIHQWPATLVQPVGSPLSLECTVEGTSNPNLYWYRQAAGRGLQLLFYSVGIGQISSEVPQNLSASRPQDRQFILSSKKLLLSDSGFYLCAWSVQLGRQVNSPLHFGNGTRLTVT.